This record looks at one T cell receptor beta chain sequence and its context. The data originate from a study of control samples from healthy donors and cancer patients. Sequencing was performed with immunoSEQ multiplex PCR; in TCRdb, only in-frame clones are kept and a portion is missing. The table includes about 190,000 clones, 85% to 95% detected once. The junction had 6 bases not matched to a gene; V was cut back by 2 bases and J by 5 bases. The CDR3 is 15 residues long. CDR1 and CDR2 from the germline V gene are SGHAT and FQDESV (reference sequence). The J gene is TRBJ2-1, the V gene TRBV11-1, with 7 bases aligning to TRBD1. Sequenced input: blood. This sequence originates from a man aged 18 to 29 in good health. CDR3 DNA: TGTGCCAGCAGCTTAATCGGGACAGATCACAATGAGCAGTTCTTC. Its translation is CASSLIGTDHNEQFF.